The present TCR beta chain was sequenced within a study of blood T cell repertoires in COVID-19 (dated by TCRdb to about 2020). Background on the whole study: Samples covering the acute and convalescent phases of COVID-19 were provided by collaborators in the United States, Italy and Spain. The material from the prospective study consisted of cDNA or gDNA derived from T cells, B-cell-depleted T cells, or PBMCs. Deeply sampled blood TCRbeta repertoires from subjects exposed to, actively infected with, or recovered from COVID-19 were included in the dataset. A freely available public database, intended as a resource for researchers studying the immune response to SARS-CoV-2, is where the repertoires were released. The samples were drawn from the first 160 participants of the ongoing ImmuneRACE study and from under 1,500 subjects provided by 6 global collaborators. The sample metadata nearly always contained a de-identified subject ID, COVID-19 status, age in years and sex. HLA class I and class II types, where available, came from metadata supplied by the sample provider rather than from assay-based typing.

In the prospective study, participants were 18 to 89 years old, resided in about two dozen geographic areas of the United States, and were enrolled through a virtual design. To assign participants to cohorts, the prospective study relied on clinical history that participants themselves reported in a screening survey and a study questionnaire. Recovered participants in ImmuneRACE Cohort 3 were defined as having two consecutive negative NP/OP PCR tests, clearance from a healthcare professional, or resolution of symptoms. Mobile phlebotomists in the prospective study collected whole blood, serum and a nasopharyngeal or oropharyngeal swab from every participant. Prospective study participants could optionally give additional blood draws and questionnaires over a roughly 2-month period. Before DNA extraction, prospective study blood samples were shipped either frozen or at room temperature. About this clone: Its antigen remains unidentified. No qualities accompany the bases; no much larger clone lies one base away.

TCRbeta CDR3 regions were amplified from genomic DNA using the immunoSEQ Assay, a bias-controlled multiplex PCR. The source study handled its data this way. Nucleated cell counts per sample were estimated from amplification of reference gene primers within the assay. Sequence reads were collapsed and filtered to measure the absolute abundance of every unique TCRbeta CDR3 rearrangement. For each sample, productive Simpson clonality was calculated as the square root of Simpson's diversity index over productive rearrangements. Imported from immuneACCESS, the table was reduced by TCRdb to in-frame sequences with V and J called. These copies leave out some clones; in studies compared against another copy, an unresolved V gene accounts for under half, and the cause of the remainder is not known. V and J calls and clone size come straight from that table; D and trimming were deduced from the DNA. Counted in this sample were about 250,000 clones; around 89% of them appeared once. Less than 3% of the sample comes from the top ten.

The CDR3 sequence holds 15 residues, the cysteine and phenylalanine included. The read is trimmed to its CDR3 DNA, 45 bases read in frame from base 1. V drops 5 bases and J drops 2 bases, leaving 16 bases in between. The CDR1 and CDR2 encoded by the germline V gene are SGHTA and FQGNSA. Study-wide findings and limitations: The quantity of clinical and demographic metadata differed by source and by participant and was supplied without curation.

The sequence links TRBV7-2 to TRBJ2-7, with TRBD2 perhaps the D gene, on 5 matching bases. Sequencing used PBMCs or T cells enriched from blood (not recorded which). This TCR came from a woman between 45 and 60 years old who had recovered from COVID-19. The CDR3 amino acid sequence is: CASSIESLLAYEQYF. The nucleotide sequence is given as TGTGCCAGCAGCATAGAGTCACTACTAGCCTACGAGCAGTACTTC.